What follows is one T cell receptor (beta chain) and its context. There is no known antigen for this receptor. Per-nucleotide qualities are absent, and no much larger clonotype sits a single base away. TCRbeta CDR3 regions were amplified from genomic DNA by means of the immunoSEQ Assay, a bias-controlled multiplex PCR. As for the authors' bioinformatics: Nucleated cell counts per sample were estimated from amplification of reference gene primers within the assay. Sequence reads were collapsed and filtered to measure the absolute abundance of every unique TCRbeta CDR3 rearrangement. For each sample, productive Simpson clonality was calculated by taking the square root of Simpson's diversity index across productive rearrangements. TCRdb mirrors the immuneACCESS table, restricted to in-frame sequences. Some clones are absent from its copies; in checked studies, under half trace to an unresolved V gene, and the reason for the others is unknown. That table supplies the V and J calls and clone size; D and trimming were determined from the DNA. The sample profile shows about 330,000 clones; approximately 90% of them were found once. The top ten clones comprise 4% of the sample.

V lost 1 base and J lost 5 bases, and the count of bases not matched to a germline gene is 4. Spanning cysteine to phenylalanine, the CDR3 consists of 14 amino acids. This entry keeps only the CDR3 DNA: 42 bases, framed from base 1. The germline V gene encodes CDR1 SGHTA and CDR2 FQGNSA. This specimen comes from a study of blood T cell repertoires in COVID-19 (dated by TCRdb to 2018 to 2020). For the study in its entirety: Collaborator samples came from the United States, Italy and Spain and covered acute and convalescent phases of COVID-19. The prospective study material was composed of cDNA or gDNA derived from T cells, B-cell-depleted T cells, or PBMCs. Where HLA class I and class II types were available, the types were taken from metadata supplied by the sample provider, not from assay-based typing. Subjects who had been exposed to COVID-19, were actively infected with it, or had recovered from it provided the deeply sampled blood TCRbeta repertoires that made up the dataset. The sample metadata nearly always contained a de-identified subject ID, COVID-19 status, age in years and sex. The samples were drawn from the first 160 participants of the ongoing ImmuneRACE study and from 950 to 1,500 subjects provided by 6 global collaborators. The repertoires were released in a freely available public database intended as a resource for research on the immune response to SARS-CoV-2. The paper as a whole reports these results and caveats: Clinical and demographic metadata were provided uncurated, with the amount varying by source and participant.

The collaborating institutions used their own protocols to collect whole blood in K2EDTA tubes. For TCRbeta analysis, collaborator samples were shipped as frozen whole blood, as isolated PBMCs, or as DNA extracted from either sample type. Sequencing was performed on peripheral blood. The clonotype was recovered from a woman between 45 and 65 years old with active or convalescent COVID-19. The rearranged segments are TRBV7-2 and TRBJ1-1; 7 central nucleotides agree with TRBD1. In nucleotides, the sequence is TGTGCCAGCAGCTTAGAAGGGGGCCTGACTGAAGCTTTCTTT. Translated, it reads CASSLEGGLTEAFF.